The 17 T cell receptor beta chains reported below all come from one sample, sequenced in a study of T cells expressing NK-cell markers. TCRdb reprocessed the 5' RACE reads and stores each CDR3 protein as one record, lacking DNA. This table holds 500,000 to 700,000 distinct CDR3 sequences. Material: blood T cells: a sorted CD56 or NKG2C T cell subset, CD4+ or CD8+ T cells, or bulk PBMC T cells (not recorded which). The receptors derive from a man aged 18 to 30 in good health.

The chain is built from TRBV1 and TRBJ2-2; TCRdb indicates TRBD1, and absent DNA this call remains unverified. TRBV1 is a recognized pseudogene. The CDR3 has 15 amino acids. This chain's CDR3 is CTSSQGTGSTGELFF.

The chain uses TRBV11-2 and TRBJ2-1; lacking DNA, the TRBD1 call made by TCRdb goes unchecked. The CDR3 has 14 amino acids. Germline CDR1 is SGHAT and CDR2 is FQNNGV. The CDR3 is CASSAPGSFREQFF. Variable domain in full (rest from reference TRBV11-2 and TRBJ2-1): EAGVAQSPRYKIIEKRQSVAFWCNPISGHATLYWYQQILGQGPKLLIQFQNNGVVDDSQLPKDRFSAERLKGVDSTLKIQPAKLEDSAVYLCASSAPGSFREQFFGPGTRLTVL.

The rearrangement uses TRBV5-1 and TRBJ2-5. The CDR3 is 16 residues long. Germline V gives CDR1 SGHRS, CDR2 YFSETQ. CDR3 loop: CASSSTGTQYQETQYF. Using reference TRBV5-1 and TRBJ2-5 for the parts outside the CDR3, the full variable domain is KAGVTQTPRYLIKTRGQQVTLSCSPISGHRSVSWYQQTPGQGLQFLFEYFSETQRNKGNFPGRFSGRQFSNSRSEMNVSTLELGDSALYLCASSSTGTQYQETQYFGPGTRLLVL.

The chain combines TRBV20-1 with TRBJ1-3; checking the TCRdb D call of TRBD1 is not possible without DNA. The CDR3 has 13 residues. Germline V lookup: CDR1 DFQATT, CDR2 SNEGSKA (reference sequence). The CDR3 here is CSATMGAIRSIYF.

J is TRBJ1-4 and V is TRBV18. There are 16 residues in the CDR3. Germline V lookup: CDR1 KGHSH, CDR2 LQKENI. The CDR3 spells CASSPLRSAEGEKLFF. The whole variable domain, remainder taken from reference TRBV18 and TRBJ1-4, is NAGVMQNPRHLVRRRGQEARLRCSPMKGHSHVYWYRQLPEEGLKFMVYLQKENIIDESGMPKERFSAEFPKEGPSILRIQQVVRGDSAAYFCASSPLRSAEGEKLFFGSGTQLSVL.

The chain links TRBV7-6 to TRBJ2-5; TCRdb indicates TRBD2, and absent DNA this call remains unverified. Germline CDR1 is SGHVS and CDR2 is FNYEAQ. This CDR3 contains 16 residues. Here the CDR3 reads CASSLGASGAQETQYF.

The chain has TRBV6-2 or TRBV6-3 and TRBJ2-1; the TRBD1 assignment by TCRdb is unverifiable without DNA. Germline CDR1 reads MNHEY; CDR2 reads SVGEGT. The CDR3 contains 18 residues. This chain's CDR3 is CASSYSPGQGVSYNEQFF.

The chain links TRBV11-3 to TRBJ2-2. The CDR3 is 13 amino acids. Germline assignment: CDR1 SGHNT and CDR2 YENEEA. This CDR3 reads CASQMPNTGELFF.

The CDR3 region is CASSLGRTSGVYQETQYF. The genes are TRBV11-2 and TRBJ2-5; the TCRdb call, TRBD2, lacks DNA for checking. This CDR3 spans 18 amino acids. Germline V gene lookup returns CDR1 SGHAT and CDR2 FQNNGV.

The rearrangement joins TRBV5-1 to TRBJ2-3; the D call of TRBD2 rests on TCRdb alone, since no DNA is present to check it. In germline, CDR1 is SGHRS, CDR2 YFSETQ. The CDR3 sequence is 14 residues long. This CDR3 reads CASSLGSSGGFGYF. The full variable domain, in which reference TRBV5-1 and TRBJ2-3 provide the parts outside the CDR3, is KAGVTQTPRYLIKTRGQQVTLSCSPISGHRSVSWYQQTPGQGLQFLFEYFSETQRNKGNFPGRFSGRQFSNSRSEMNVSTLELGDSALYLCASSLGSSGGFGYFGPGTRLTVL.

V and J are TRBV29-1 and TRBJ1-1; the D gene TCRdb calls, TRBD1, cannot be checked with no DNA. Germline values: CDR1 SQVTM, CDR2 ANQGSEA. The CDR3 sequence is 14 residues long. The CDR3 spells CSVDHRTANTEAFF.

CDR3 protein: CASSPHSSYNEQFF. The chain couples TRBV3-1 to TRBJ2-1. The CDR3 loop spans 14 amino acids. Germline V gene sequence: CDR1 LGHDT, CDR2 YNNKEL (reference sequence).

V gene TRBV7-9 combines with J gene TRBJ2-2; TCRdb gives TRBD1 as the D gene, but with no DNA this cannot be confirmed. Germline V CDR1 and CDR2: SEHNR, FQNEAQ (reference sequence). CDR3 length: 15 residues. CDR3 sequence: CASSRQGWNTGELFF.

The J gene is TRBJ2-3, the V gene TRBV29-1; TCRdb returns TRBD2, unconfirmable since there is no DNA. Germline assignment: CDR1 SQVTM and CDR2 ANQGSEA. This CDR3 comprises 16 residues. The CDR3 sequence is CSVDGTSGSIPDTQYF.

The chain employs TRBV5-1 and TRBJ2-5; lacking DNA, the TRBD2 call made by TCRdb goes unchecked. Looked up from germline, CDR1 is SGHRS and CDR2 is YFSETQ. The CDR3 is 12 residues long. Here the CDR3 reads CASSGKRETQYF.

This chain links TRBV27 with TRBJ2-5; TCRdb indicates TRBD1, and absent DNA this call remains unverified. CDR1 and CDR2 from the germline V gene are MNHEY and SMNVEV (reference sequence). The CDR3 is 14 residues long. CDR3 protein: CASSLRQGWETQYF.

The chain joins TRBV11-1 to TRBJ1-6. Germline CDR1 reads SGHAT; CDR2 reads FQDESV (reference sequence). The CDR3 covers 18 residues. Here the CDR3 reads CASSPWTQVYSYNSPLHF.